The T cell receptor beta chain described here comes from a study of PD-1 blockade in classical Hodgkin lymphoma. The germline V and J ends were trimmed by 3 bases and 8 bases, with 13 bases remaining between them. Germline V gives CDR1 SGHVS, CDR2 FQNEAQ. The CDR3 is made up of 14 amino acids. This clone was observed once. What it binds is unknown. Findings and caveats of the study: Complete responders possessed baseline diversity comparable to newly diagnosed patients.

Noted time point: cycle 4 day 1 (C4D1), after less than 7 weeks of nivolumab. Following autologous stem cell transplantation, relapse occurred in every patient, and exposure to brentuximab vedotin varied. Sequenced by immunoSEQ multiplex PCR; TCRdb stores in-frame clones only, minus some. The sample has roughly 50,000 clones; about 89% are singletons. This clonotype was sampled from a human donor with classical Hodgkin lymphoma. Sample: peripheral blood mononuclear cells (PBMCs), taken before the fourth cycle of nivolumab. This chain links TRBV7-8 with TRBJ2-2; D may correspond to TRBD1 or TRBD2 (6 bases each). CDR3 DNA sequence: TGTGCCAGCAGCTTGAGGGGGGTTTCGGGGGAGCTGTTTTTT. This gives the protein CASSLRGVSGELFF. The entire variable domain, with the rest obtained from reference TRBV7-8 and TRBJ2-2, is as follows: GAGVSQSPRYKVAKRGQDVALRCDPISGHVSLFWYQQALGQGPEFLTYFQNEAQLDKSGLPSDRFFAERPEGSVSTLKIQRTQQEDSAVYLCASSLRGVSGELFFGEGSRLTVL.